These 11 T cell receptor beta chains came from one sample sequenced in a study of T-cell memory formation after mild COVID-19. One entry per CDR3 protein results from TCRdb running MiXCR on the 5' RACE reads. This table has 300,000 or so distinct CDR3 sequences, more than 15% appearing once. The specimen was PBMCs or a T cell subset sorted from them (not recorded which). The receptor set was obtained from a young man who had mild COVID-19 (a few samples of this study predate the infection). Cell type and time point are not known.

This rearrangement joins TRBV6-2 or TRBV6-3 to TRBJ1-1, with unresolved D. Trimming pared 2 bases from V and 8 bases from J, leaving 12 bases between. This CDR3 has 13 residues. Looked up from germline, CDR1 is MNHEY and CDR2 is SVGEGT. The CDR3 DNA follows: TGTGCCAGCAGTTACCTCCCCACTGTGGAAGCTTTCTTT. Protein: CASSYLPTVEAFF.

The chain combines TRBV5-1 with TRBJ2-3; a weak D match, TRBD2 (6 bases). Trimming stripped 2 bases from V and 2 bases from J, with 9 bases between. Germline values: CDR1 SGHRS, CDR2 YFSETQ. The CDR3 extends over 14 amino acids. CDR3: CASSFREPTDTQYF. CDR3 coding DNA: TGCGCCAGCAGCTTCCGGGAGCCCACAGATACGCAGTATTTT.

CDR3 DNA: TGTGCCAGCAGTGATCTGGGGGGCAAGGATGGCTACACCTTC. Protein sequence: CASSDLGGKDGYTF. The chain joins TRBV2 to TRBJ1-2, with TRBD1 as a possible D gene (6 bases). The V gene's germline CDR1 is SNHLY and CDR2 FYNNEI. Trimming shortened V by 3 bases and J by 6 bases, and 14 bases separated the two germline ends. The CDR3 is 14 amino acids.

The chain recombines TRBV6-5 with TRBJ1-2; D gene uncertain. This CDR3 is built from 15 residues. Germline lookup yields CDR1 MNHEY and CDR2 SVGAGI. Trimming cost V 2 bases and J 4 bases, with 14 bases left between them. The CDR3 DNA is TGTGCCAGCAGTTACCGGTCCGGTGTGATCTATGGCTACACCTTC. Its translation: CASSYRSGVIYGYTF.

A few counts support this clonotype. The V call is TRBV20-1, the J call TRBJ1-5; 8 bases are a match to TRBD1. Per the germline V gene, CDR1 is DFQATT and CDR2 is SNEGSKA (reference sequence). After removal of 5 bases from V and 7 bases from J, the junction contained 10 bases not matched to a gene. The CDR3 runs 14 residues. CDR3 sequence reads: CSARGQGGYQPQHF. As DNA, the CDR3 is TGCAGTGCTCGAGGACAGGGTGGGTACCAGCCCCAGCATTTT.

This chain uses TRBV14 with TRBJ2-5, with a possible D match to TRBD2 (5 bases). Germline V gives CDR1 SGHDN, CDR2 FVKESK. The V end was cut by 6 bases, the J end by 5 bases, with 25 bases between. CDR3 size: 17 residues. CDR3: CASSLNGISLRTETQYF. DNA of the CDR3: TGTGCCAGCAGTCTAAACGGGATATCGTTAAGGACGGAGACCCAGTACTTC.

The chain couples TRBV29-1 to TRBJ1-2; the D gene is possibly TRBD1 (6 bases). Looked up from germline, CDR1 is SQVTM and CDR2 is ANQGSEA. The V end lost 4 bases, the J end lost 6 bases, and 15 bases lay between the germline ends. The length of the CDR3 is 13 residues. The CDR3 is CSVAPTGGNGYTF. CDR3 nucleotide sequence: TGCAGCGTTGCCCCGACAGGAGGGAATGGCTACACCTTC.

For the CDR3, the DNA is TGTGCTAGTGGTTTGGGGAGCACGCAGTATTTT. Translation gives CASGLGSTQYF. V is TRBV12-5 and J is TRBJ2-3; D is undetermined. The V and J ends lost 1 base and 9 bases respectively, with 5 bases between them. Germline V lookup: CDR1 LGHNT, CDR2 FRNRAP. The CDR3 length is 11 residues.

The sample holds a few counts of this clonotype. This chain links TRBV12-3 or TRBV12-4 with TRBJ2-4; D remains ambiguous. The CDR3 sequence is 13 residues long. V lost 0 bases, J lost 8 bases, and 8 bases lay in between. CDR3 protein: CASSLAQRYIQYF. The CDR3 nucleotides are TGTGCCAGCAGTTTAGCGCAGAGGTACATTCAGTACTTC.

The sample holds many counts of this clonotype. J is TRBJ1-4 and V is TRBV5-1, with a possible D match to TRBD1 (5 bases). Germline CDR1 SGHRS, CDR2 YFSETQ. This CDR3 comprises 16 residues. Deletions cut 4 bases from V and 0 bases from J, with 13 bases between. CDR3 in DNA: TGCGCCAGCAGCCAATACTCAGGGACAACTAATGAAAAACTGTTTTTT. This translates into CASSQYSGTTNEKLFF.

Only a few counts were recorded for this clonotype. The V gene is TRBV5-1, the J gene TRBJ1-4; 8 nucleotides match TRBD1. Germline CDR1 reads SGHRS; CDR2 reads YFSETQ. CDR3 size: 15 residues. J lost 5 bases, V lost 4 bases, and 7 bases had no gene match. CDR3 in amino acids: CASSAGQGGNEKLFF. The CDR3 DNA follows: TGCGCCAGCAGCGCCGGACAGGGTGGAAATGAAAAACTGTTTTTT.